Listed here are 13 T cell receptor beta chains from one sample, sequenced in a study of blood T cell repertoires in COVID-19. Produced via immunoSEQ multiplex PCR; TCRdb's table is partial and in-frame only. Of about 80,000 clones listed, about four fifths are singletons. The source material was peripheral blood. The receptors derive from a middle-aged woman with active or convalescent COVID-19.

This CDR3 reads CASSLRGLAGDYEQFF. The CDR3 coding sequence is TGTGCCAGCAGCTTGAGGGGACTAGCAGGGGATTATGAGCAGTTCTTC. The rearrangement links TRBV5-8 to TRBJ2-1; 9 bases fit TRBD2. Germline lookup yields CDR1 SGHTS and CDR2 YDEGEE. The V and J ends lost 1 base and 8 bases, in that order; junction bases with no gene match: 10. The CDR3 length is 16 residues.

V and J are TRBV10-3 and TRBJ2-3; tentative D call: TRBD2 (5 bases). The V end was cut by 3 bases, the J end by 5 bases, with 12 bases between. CDR1 and CDR2 (germline): ENHRY, SYGVKD. The CDR3 has 14 amino acids. The CDR3 protein is CAISEGRAGDTQYF. The CDR3 bases are TGTGCCATCAGTGAAGGGAGAGCTGGAGATACGCAGTATTTT.

The CDR3 coding sequence is TGCAGCGTGCTGCCGTCGCTAAACACCGGGGAGCTGTTTTTT. It translates to CSVLPSLNTGELFF. The chain employs TRBV29-1 and TRBJ2-2; D remains unclear. The CDR3 length is 14 residues. The V end lost 6 bases, the J end lost 2 bases, and 13 bases lay between the germline ends. Per germline, CDR1 SQVTM and CDR2 ANQGSEA.

The V gene is TRBV28, the J gene TRBJ2-5; D remains ambiguous. This CDR3 has 15 residues. From germline, CDR1 is MDHEN and CDR2 SYDVKM. V was cut by 6 bases and J by 2 bases, with 16 bases left in between. Here the CDR3 DNA reads TGTGCCAGCAGCCCCCCCCAGGCAGGACAAGAGACCCAGTACTTC. Translating gives CASSPPQAGQETQYF.

The rearrangement uses TRBV6-5 and TRBJ1-2; a possible D gene is TRBD1 (6 bases). Germline loops: CDR1 MNHEY, CDR2 SVGAGI. V was shortened by 6 bases and J by 2 bases, with 16 bases between the two germline ends. This CDR3 has 15 residues. DNA of the CDR3: TGTGCCAGCAGCCAGTTGGGCACAGGGAACTATGGCTACACCTTC. It translates to CASSQLGTGNYGYTF.

The chain uses TRBV6-5 and TRBJ1-3; D not resolved. CDR1 is MNHEY and CDR2 is SVGAGI in the germline V gene. This CDR3 has 15 amino acids. V was pared by 10 bases and J by 4 bases, with 20 bases between. The CDR3 spells CATKYLGGAGNTIYF. In DNA, the CDR3 is TGTGCCACGAAATACCTCGGCGGAGCCGGAAACACCATATATTTT.

This sequence joins TRBV28 and TRBJ2-5; no reliable D call. This CDR3 region has 13 residues. The V and J ends lost 6 bases and 2 bases respectively, with 10 bases between them. The germline V gene has CDR1 MDHEN and CDR2 SYDVKM. In DNA form, the CDR3 reads TGTGCCAGCAGCAACTCCCCTCAAGAGACCCAGTACTTC. Translated: CASSNSPQETQYF.

This rearrangement joins TRBV9 to TRBJ1-2, with a weak D call TRBD1 (6 bases). V lost 3 bases and J 6 bases, leaving 9 bases between the germline ends. Per germline, CDR1 SGDLS and CDR2 YYNGEE. This CDR3 contains 12 residues. CDR3 protein: CASSGNRDGYTF. CDR3 coding DNA: TGTGCCAGCAGCGGAAACAGGGATGGCTACACCTTC.

The chain uses TRBV20-1 and TRBJ2-5, with 7 bases that match TRBD2. The CDR3 covers 19 residues. V gave up 3 bases and J gave up 2 bases; unmatched junction bases: 21. The germline V gene has CDR1 DFQATT and CDR2 SNEGSKA (reference sequence). CDR3 amino acids: CSASSWTGWTGTKQETQYF. The CDR3 DNA is TGCAGTGCTAGTTCGTGGACGGGTTGGACGGGGACTAAACAAGAGACCCAGTACTTC.

This clone has a count of ten or more. This chain links TRBV10-2 with TRBJ2-1, with TRBD2 matching over 10 bases. The CDR3 runs to 14 residues. The germline gives CDR1 WSHSY, CDR2 SAAADI. After removal of 8 bases from V and 7 bases from J, the junction contained 8 bases not matched to a gene. The CDR3 region is CASVSGGAGNEQFF. DNA for the CDR3: TGCGCCAGCGTAAGCGGGGGGGCGGGGAATGAGCAGTTCTTC.

The chain combines TRBV6-2 or TRBV6-3 with TRBJ2-4, with 7 bases identical to TRBD2. Germline assignment: CDR1 MNHEY and CDR2 SVGEGT. The V gene end was trimmed by 4 bases and the J gene end by 1 base; junction bases not matched to a gene: 10. The CDR3 is made up of 17 amino acids. The CDR3 here is CASSSLGEGLAKNIQYF. In nucleotides, the CDR3 is TGTGCCAGCAGTTCATTAGGGGAGGGCCTTGCCAAAAACATTCAGTACTTC.

This rearrangement joins TRBV28 to TRBJ1-4; no firm D call. The CDR3 has 15 residues. V gave up 3 bases and J gave up 4 bases, with 12 bases separating them. CDR1 is MDHEN, CDR2 SYDVKM, per germline. CDR3 bases: TGTGCCAGCAGTTTTCGACGGGGAAATAATGAAAAACTGTTTTTT. This sequence encodes CASSFRRGNNEKLFF. The variable domain in full, completed from reference TRBV28 and TRBJ1-4, reads DVKVTQSSRYLVKRTGEKVFLECVQDMDHENMFWYRQDPGLGLRLIYFSYDVKMKEKGDIPEGYSVSREKKERFSLILESASTNQTSMYLCASSFRRGNNEKLFFGSGTQLSVL.

This sequence joins TRBV6-6 and TRBJ1-3; D is perhaps TRBD1 (6 bases). The CDR3 length is 14 residues. The ends were cut back, 4 bases at V and 0 bases at J, with 7 bases in the middle. Germline CDR1 reads MNHNY; CDR2 reads SVGAGI (reference sequence). The CDR3 loop is CASSLQGSGNTIYF. Written as DNA, the CDR3 is TGTGCCAGCAGTTTACAGGGCTCTGGAAACACCATATATTTT.